This is a list of T cell receptor beta chains from one sample in a study of response to subunit inactivated influenza vaccine. Each CDR3 protein is one row after TCRdb ran MiXCR on the RT-PCR reads. This table holds hundreds of thousands of distinct CDR3 sequences, 7.5% to 8.5% found once. Sequenced material: PBMCs from blood, taken 23 to 25 months after vaccination. The origin of the receptors is a man between 45 and 75 years old who received an inactivated influenza vaccine. Both conserved end residues are part of each CDR3. A D gene is named only where the DNA matches it firmly. Only some rows state a clone size, as once, few, many or a class for expanded clones.

clone size,J gene,V gene,D gene,CDR3 DNA,CDR3 protein
many,TRBJ2-7,TRBV12-3/TRBV12-4,-,TGTGCCAGCAGTTTTCAGCACGAGCAGTACTTC,CASSFQHEQYF
few,TRBJ2-5,TRBV5-5,-,TGTGCCAGCAGCAAGGCGGACAGCCAAGAGACCCAGTACTTC,CASSKADSQETQYF
few,TRBJ1-1,TRBV7-2,-,TGTGCCAGCAGCTCAGGCCCCGCCCTCTCGAGGGGGACTGAAGCTTTCTTT,CASSSGPALSRGTEAFF
-,TRBJ1-1,TRBV6-5,TRBD1,TGTGCCAGCAGTTACTCTAATTATCCAGGGGGAAACACTGAAGCTTTCTTT,CASSYSNYPGGNTEAFF
-,TRBJ1-6,TRBV11-2,-,TGTGCCAGCAGCTTAGTCCCGGGGCGGGGGTGGTATGTCCATAATTCACCCCTCCACTTT,CASSLVPGRGWYVHNSPLHF
-,TRBJ2-1,TRBV4-3,-,TGCGCCAGCAGCCAAGACTATGACCGCACCTACTCCTACAATGAGCAGTTCTTC,CASSQDYDRTYSYNEQFF
many,TRBJ2-1,TRBV12-3/TRBV12-4,TRBD2,TGTGCCAGCAGTTCAACCGGGACTAGAGCCTACAATGAGCAGTTCTTC,CASSSTGTRAYNEQFF
-,TRBJ2-7,TRBV12-3/TRBV12-4,TRBD1,TGTGCCAGCAGCCCTCGGGACAGTTACTCCTACGAGCAGTACTTC,CASSPRDSYSYEQYF
-,TRBJ2-1,TRBV10-3,TRBD2,TGTGCCATCCGGGACGGGACTAACAATGAGCAGTTCTTC,CAIRDGTNNEQFF
-,TRBJ2-1,TRBV7-9,TRBD2,TGTGCCAGCAGCTTCGGGACTAGCTCCAATGAGCAGTTCTTC,CASSFGTSSNEQFF
-,TRBJ2-6,TRBV4-1,-,TGCGCCAGCAGCCGGGACGGAGACTCTGGGGCCAACGTCCTGACTTTC,CASSRDGDSGANVLTF
many,TRBJ2-1,TRBV12-3/TRBV12-4,-,TGTGCCAGCAGTCCCACGAGGAATGAGCAGTTCTTC,CASSPTRNEQFF
-,TRBJ1-5,TRBV12-3/TRBV12-4,TRBD1,TGTGCCAGCAGTTCGGACAGGACGACCCAGCATTTT,CASSSDRTTQHF
few,TRBJ1-1,TRBV4-2,-,TGTGCCAGCAGCCAAGGGCCCGGACTCGGGTACACTGAAGCTTTCTTT,CASSQGPGLGYTEAFF
-,TRBJ1-5,TRBV10-3,-,TGTGCCATCAGTGAGTCGCCCGGGATTCAGCCCCAGCATTTT,CAISESPGIQPQHF
-,TRBJ2-5,TRBV18,-,TGTGCCAGCTCACCAAGGAGCGGGCCTGGAGATGAGACCCAGTACTTC,CASSPRSGPGDETQYF
few,TRBJ2-7,TRBV2,-,TGTGCCAGCAGAGATCAGGGTAAAGGCGAGCAGTACTTC,CASRDQGKGEQYF
many,TRBJ2-1,TRBV6-4,-,TGTGCCAGCAGTGACTCGAAGGGGGGCTACAATGAGCAGTTCTTC,CASSDSKGGYNEQFF
few,TRBJ1-6,TRBV20-1,-,TGCAGTGCTAGAGATCGTTTGGGCTCCTATAATTCACCCCTCCACTTT,CSARDRLGSYNSPLHF
many,TRBJ1-4,TRBV6-5,-,TGTGCCAGCAGTTACTCGGGCAGGAGGGATGAAAAACTGTTTTTT,CASSYSGRRDEKLFF
many,TRBJ2-1,TRBV14,-,TGTGCCAGCAGCCATCCTGGGGGGACCTACAATGAGCAGTTCTTC,CASSHPGGTYNEQFF
-,TRBJ2-7,TRBV4-3,-,TGCGCCAGCAGCCAAGAACCGCTCCGCTCCTACGAGCAGTACTTC,CASSQEPLRSYEQYF
many,TRBJ2-7,TRBV5-6,-,TGTGCCAGCAGCATTGACAGGGCCGGGGGCGAGCAGTACTTC,CASSIDRAGGEQYF
-,TRBJ2-7,TRBV7-2,-,TGTGCCAGCAGCTTAGGTCTACCTGTTTACGAGCAGTACTTC,CASSLGLPVYEQYF
many,TRBJ1-3,TRBV3-1,-,TGTGCCAGCAGCCAAGACATCGACAGAGACTCTGGAAACACCATATATTTT,CASSQDIDRDSGNTIYF
many,TRBJ2-1,TRBV4-2,-,TGTGCCAGCAGCCAAATCGGCGGGGCCCGGAATGAGCAGTTCTTC,CASSQIGGARNEQFF
many,TRBJ2-5,TRBV6-1,TRBD1,TGTGCCAGCGCTCGGGGACAGGGCTTCATGGAGACCCAGTACTTC,CASARGQGFMETQYF
few,TRBJ1-5,TRBV5-1,TRBD1,TGCGCCAGCAGCTCTCTGTCAGGGGGCCTTAGCAATCAGCCCCAGCATTTT,CASSSLSGGLSNQPQHF
-,TRBJ1-1,TRBV12-3/TRBV12-4,TRBD1,TGTACCAGCAGTTTGACAGGGCAGGTCGGGAACACTGAAGCTTTCTTT,CTSSLTGQVGNTEAFF
many,TRBJ1-2,TRBV12-3/TRBV12-4,-,TGTGCCAGCAGTTTAATCCCCAGGGAGGGCTACACCTTC,CASSLIPREGYTF
few,TRBJ1-2,TRBV28,TRBD1,TGTGCCAGCAGTATTCCGGGACAGTGGGTAGAAGGCTACACCTTC,CASSIPGQWVEGYTF
-,TRBJ2-7,TRBV3-1,-,TGTGCCAGCAGCCAAACGGGCGGGATGAGCGAGCAGTACTTC,CASSQTGGMSEQYF
few,TRBJ2-1,TRBV29-1,-,TGCAGCGGAGGCAGCCTCAATGAGCAGTTCTTC,CSGGSLNEQFF
-,TRBJ2-5,TRBV11-2,-,TGTGCCAGCAGCTTAGCAGGGCAAAGGGGTGAAGAGACCCAGTACTTC,CASSLAGQRGEETQYF
few,TRBJ2-1,TRBV11-2,TRBD2,TGTGCCAGCAGCCCTCTCCATTCGGGGGGTTCATACAATGAGCAGTTCTTC,CASSPLHSGGSYNEQFF
many,TRBJ2-3,TRBV20-1,TRBD1,TGCAGTGCTACTTACAGGGGGTTAGATACGCAGTATTTT,CSATYRGLDTQYF
few,TRBJ2-7,TRBV30,-,TGTGCCTGGAGTGTAGGATTCACAGGGATGAAGGACGAGCAGTACTTC,CAWSVGFTGMKDEQYF
many,TRBJ2-1,TRBV29-1,-,TGCAGCGTTGTCGAGGAGCAGTTCTTC,CSVVEEQFF